The 18 T cell receptor beta chains reported below all come from one sample, sequenced in a study of cytomegalovirus exposure and HLA in healthy donors. It was with 60 Vbeta and 13 Jbeta primers that the PCR ran. Clones were sequenced by immunoSEQ multiplex PCR, and TCRdb holds only the in-frame ones, with some missing. The sample lists roughly 140,000 clones, about 75% seen once, with approximately 4.3% in the top ten. The sample comprised PBMCs. The source of these receptors is a man between 60 and 75 years old in good health and CMV-seronegative.

V usage is TRBV10-2 and J usage is TRBJ1-3; TRBD1 is a possible D gene (6 bases). Trimming took 3 bases from V and 3 from J, leaving 9 bases between them. CDR1 is WSHSY and CDR2 is SAAADI in the germline V gene. There are 14 residues in the CDR3. The CDR3 bases are TGCGCCAGCAGTGACCAGGGGAGTGGAAACACCATATATTTT. Translation: CASSDQGSGNTIYF.

The DNA of the CDR3 is TGTGCCAGCAGCTTGGGGACAGATCAGCCCCAGCATTTT. Translating gives CASSLGTDQPQHF. The V gene is TRBV7-9, the J gene TRBJ1-5; 7 nucleotides align to TRBD1. V shed 3 bases and J 5 bases; nucleotides not matched to a gene: 1. CDR1 SEHNR and CDR2 FQNEAQ come from the germline V gene (reference sequence). The CDR3 runs 13 residues.

V and J are TRBV15 and TRBJ1-1; 9 bases are shared with TRBD1. V was clipped by 3 bases and J by 5 bases; unmatched bases: 7. This CDR3 has 15 amino acids. Germline loops: CDR1 LNHNV, CDR2 YYDKDF (reference sequence). Here the CDR3 reads CATSRGDRAGTEAFF. The CDR3 bases are TGTGCCACCAGCAGGGGGGACAGGGCAGGGACTGAAGCTTTCTTT.

CDR3 sequence reads: CASSIVVDKGQPQHF. The CDR3 coding sequence is TGTGCCAGTAGTATAGTTGTTGACAAAGGTCAGCCCCAGCATTTT. This sequence joins TRBV19 and TRBJ1-5; D gene ambiguous. Germline-derived CDR1 and CDR2 are LNHDA and SQIVND (reference sequence). V lost 1 base and J 6 bases, leaving 13 bases between the germline ends. CDR3 size: 15 residues. The full variable domain, with the rest looked up from reference TRBV19 and TRBJ1-5, is DGGITQSPKYLFRKEGQNVTLSCEQNLNHDAMYWYRQDPGQGLRLIYYSQIVNDFQKGDIAEGYSVSREKKESFPLTVTSAQKNPTAFYLCASSIVVDKGQPQHFGDGTRLSIL.

The chain couples TRBV7-3 to TRBJ2-1; tentative D call: TRBD2 (5 bases). The CDR3 spans 13 residues. The germline V gene encodes CDR1 SGHTA and CDR2 FQGTGA. Between the trimmed V and J ends, which lost 3 bases and 8 bases, there was a span of 11 bases. The CDR3 reads CASSLAGWDEQFF. CDR3 nucleotide sequence: TGTGCCAGCAGCTTGGCGGGTTGGGATGAGCAGTTCTTC.

J is TRBJ2-7 and V is TRBV4-2; 11 positions match TRBD1. The CDR3 spans 18 residues. The V gene's germline CDR1 is LGHNA and CDR2 YNFKEQ. J gave up 3 bases and V 2 bases, and 12 bases lay outside the gene matches. The CDR3, as DNA: TGTGCCAGCAGCCAACCAGCGTTTTCCGGGACAGGGGGCTACGAGCAGTACTTC. Protein: CASSQPAFSGTGGYEQYF.

This chain connects TRBV4-3 to TRBJ2-5; D is uncertain. The CDR3 is made up of 15 amino acids. Germline V gene lookup returns CDR1 LGHNA and CDR2 YSLEER. Trimming cost V 3 bases and J 5 bases, with 16 bases left between them. CDR3 DNA sequence: TGCGCCAGCAGCCATACAAGGTGGGCGTCGGAGACCCAGTACTTC. Its protein product is CASSHTRWASETQYF.

This chain connects TRBV30 to TRBJ1-6; D perhaps matches TRBD1 (6 bases). Trimming pared 5 bases from V and 4 bases from J, leaving 6 bases between. This CDR3 region has 12 residues. Per germline, CDR1 GTSNPN and CDR2 SVGIG (reference sequence). DNA of the CDR3: TGTGCCTGGCAGGGGTATAATTCACCCCTCCACTTT. Translating gives CAWQGYNSPLHF.

This rearrangement joins TRBV5-4 to TRBJ2-2, with 7 bases aligning to TRBD1. Germline V gene sequence: CDR1 SGHNT, CDR2 YYREEE (reference sequence). The CDR3 has 16 amino acids. Trimming took 3 bases from V and 8 from J; bases not matched to a gene: 13. CDR3 DNA: TGTGCCAGCAGCTGGGGGCGTCCAGGGGGTTTTGGGGAGCTGTTTTTT. This codes for CASSWGRPGGFGELFF. The whole variable domain, remainder taken from reference TRBV5-4 and TRBJ2-2, is ETGVTQSPTHLIKTRGQQVTLRCSSQSGHNTVSWYQQALGQGPQFIFQYYREEENGRGNFPPRFSGLQFPNYSSELNVNALELDDSALYLCASSWGRPGGFGELFFGEGSRLTVL.

As for this clone: Additional DNA sequences in this sample encode the identical CDR3. This rearrangement joins TRBV20-1 to TRBJ2-3; no firm D call. The length of the CDR3 is 10 residues. The ends were cut back, 4 bases at V and 6 bases at J, with 5 bases in the middle. Germline CDR1 DFQATT, CDR2 SNEGSKA (reference sequence). The CDR3 region is CSATRDTQYF. CDR3 DNA: TGCAGTGCTACGCGGGATACGCAGTATTTT.

This clone was seen only once. The sample has other DNA sequences that encode this CDR3 too. The V and J genes are TRBV5-1 and TRBJ2-5; D call uncertain. This CDR3 has 13 amino acids. Germline V CDR1 and CDR2: SGHRS, YFSETQ. V lost 0 bases to trimming and J lost 2 bases, with 5 bases between them. The DNA of the CDR3 is TGCGCCAGCAGCTTGGTCGTACAAGAGACCCAGTACTTC. Translating gives CASSLVVQETQYF.

This clone was seen more than once but under ten times. V and J are TRBV27 and TRBJ1-5; D remains unclear. The CDR3 is 15 amino acids. Trimming cost V 2 bases and J 3 bases, with 11 bases left between them. The V gene's germline CDR1 is MNHEY and CDR2 SMNVEV (reference sequence). CDR3 bases: TGTGCCAGCAGTTTAAACATTCTCCCCAATCAGCCCCAGCATTTT. This translates into CASSLNILPNQPQHF.

With respect to this clone: Other DNA sequences in the same sample also yield this CDR3. The chain joins TRBV7-9 to TRBJ2-5; TRBD2 aligns across 12 bases. J lost 1 base, V lost 5 bases, and 2 bases had no gene match. Germline V lookup: CDR1 SEHNR, CDR2 FQNEAQ (reference sequence). This CDR3 is built from 15 residues. CDR3 loop: CASSPLAGGQETQYF. CDR3 DNA sequence: TGTGCCAGCAGCCCACTAGCGGGAGGCCAAGAGACCCAGTACTTC.

The rearrangement links TRBV7-3 to TRBJ2-2, with D possibly TRBD1 on 5 matching bases. CDR3 length equals 15 residues. The ends were cut back, 1 base at V and 7 bases at J, with 13 bases in the middle. In germline, CDR1 is SGHTA, CDR2 FQGTGA. The CDR3 here is CASSLRDAQGGELFF. DNA of the CDR3: TGTGCCAGCAGCTTAAGAGACGCGCAGGGCGGGGAGCTGTTTTTT.

This chain connects TRBV19 to TRBJ1-5; 8 bases match TRBD1. With V trimmed by 7 bases and J by 3 bases, 5 bases remained unmatched. The length of the CDR3 is 14 residues. The germline V gene has CDR1 LNHDA and CDR2 SQIVND (reference sequence). The CDR3 DNA reads TGTGCCAGTATTCCGACAGGGGTCAATCAGCCCCAGCATTTT. Translated, it gives CASIPTGVNQPQHF.

The J gene is TRBJ2-2, the V gene TRBV5-1; 8 bases match TRBD2. Germline V gene lookup returns CDR1 SGHRS and CDR2 YFSETQ. The length of the CDR3 is 16 residues. V lost 3 bases, J lost 0 bases, and 4 bases stayed unmatched. The CDR3 coding sequence is TGCGCCAGCAGCTCACTAGCGGCCGCGAACACCGGGGAGCTGTTTTTT. This encodes CASSSLAAANTGELFF.

This sequence joins TRBV4-1 and TRBJ2-1, with 8 positions matching TRBD2. CDR1 and CDR2 from the germline V gene are MGHRA and YSYEKL. Trimming took 2 bases from V and 5 from J; bases not matched to a gene: 14. CDR3 size: 18 residues. The CDR3, as DNA: TGCGCCAGCAGCCAACCCGAGGGGCGGGAGGCCCTAAACAATGAGCAGTTCTTC. This codes for CASSQPEGREALNNEQFF.

This sequence joins TRBV28 and TRBJ2-7, with TRBD1 matching over 7 bases. The CDR3 is made up of 16 amino acids. CDR1 MDHEN and CDR2 SYDVKM come from the germline V gene. V trimming: 1 base; J trimming: 1 base; junction bases outside the gene matches: 7. The CDR3 DNA follows: TGTGCCAGCAGTTTATTTACAGGGGCCCTTTCCTACGAGCAGTACTTC. Its protein product is CASSLFTGALSYEQYF.